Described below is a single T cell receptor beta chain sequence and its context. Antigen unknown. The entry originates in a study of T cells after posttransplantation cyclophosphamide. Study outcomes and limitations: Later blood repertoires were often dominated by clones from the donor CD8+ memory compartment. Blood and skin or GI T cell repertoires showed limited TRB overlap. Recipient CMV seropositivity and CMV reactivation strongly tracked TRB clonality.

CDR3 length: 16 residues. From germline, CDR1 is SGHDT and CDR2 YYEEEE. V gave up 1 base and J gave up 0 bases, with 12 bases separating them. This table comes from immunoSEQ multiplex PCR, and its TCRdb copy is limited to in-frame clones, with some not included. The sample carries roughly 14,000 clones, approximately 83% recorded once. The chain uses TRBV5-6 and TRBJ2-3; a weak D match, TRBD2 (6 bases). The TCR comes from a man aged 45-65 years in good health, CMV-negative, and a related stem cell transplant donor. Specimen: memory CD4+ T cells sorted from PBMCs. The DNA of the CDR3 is TGTGCCAGCAGCTTGAAACTAGCCCAGAGCACAGATACGCAGTATTTT. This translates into CASSLKLAQSTDTQYF.